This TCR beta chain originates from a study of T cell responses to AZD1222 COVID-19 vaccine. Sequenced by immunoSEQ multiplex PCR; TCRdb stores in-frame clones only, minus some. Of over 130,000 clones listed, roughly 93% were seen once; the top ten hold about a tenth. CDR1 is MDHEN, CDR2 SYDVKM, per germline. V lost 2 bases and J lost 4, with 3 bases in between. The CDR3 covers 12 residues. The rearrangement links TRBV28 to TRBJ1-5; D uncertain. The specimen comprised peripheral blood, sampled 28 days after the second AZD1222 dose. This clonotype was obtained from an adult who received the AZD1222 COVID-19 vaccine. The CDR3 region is CASSLPNQPQHF. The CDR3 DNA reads TGTGCCAGCAGTTTACCTAATCAGCCCCAGCATTTT.